The entry below describes one T cell receptor beta chain. Its antigen is still unknown. These data are taken from a study of cytomegalovirus exposure and HLA in healthy donors. The PCR used 60 Vbeta and 13 Jbeta primers. Sequencing used immunoSEQ multiplex PCR; TCRdb keeps in-frame clones, though not all of them. Of about 180,000 clones listed, 70% to 85% were seen once; the top ten hold around 1.2%. The CDR3 loop spans 13 amino acids. V gave up 2 bases and J gave up 2 bases, with 7 bases separating them. CDR1 and CDR2 (germline): SGHNT, YYREEE (reference sequence). Study-wide results and caveats: Most TCR beta V segments were productive about 87% or about 30% of the time in an earlier analysis. Accurate prediction of most subjects' HLA-A and HLA-B alleles from TCR beta sequences was reported.

The source material was PBMCs. This chain uses TRBV5-4 with TRBJ2-5, with D tentatively TRBD2 (6 bases). The source is a girl aged 2-10 years in good health and CMV-seropositive. DNA for the CDR3: TGTGCCAGCAGCTTCGGGAGACAAGAGACCCAGTACTTC. Amino acid sequence: CASSFGRQETQYF.